Shown below are 10 T cell receptor beta chains from a single sample sequenced in a study of blood T cell repertoires in COVID-19. Measured with immunoSEQ multiplex PCR; TCRdb has only the in-frame clones, and not every one. The sample carries over 200,000 clones, roughly 90% recorded once. The sequencing sample was made of PBMCs or T cells enriched from blood (not recorded which). Receptors originate from a man between 18 and 35 years old with acute COVID-19.

The chain combines TRBV7-6 with TRBJ1-5, with no clear D. V was pared by 2 bases and J by 0 bases, with 14 bases between. CDR1 and CDR2 (germline): SGHVS, FNYEAQ. There are 17 residues in the CDR3. The CDR3 sequence is CASSLFAGGDSNQPQHF. In DNA, the CDR3 is TGTGCCAGCAGCTTATTTGCGGGTGGGGATAGCAATCAGCCCCAGCATTTT. The whole variable domain, remainder taken from reference TRBV7-6 and TRBJ1-5, is GAGVSQSPRYKVTKRGQDVALRCDPISGHVSLYWYRQALGQGPEFLTYFNYEAQQDKSGLPNDRFSAERPEGSISTLTIQRTEQRDSAMYRCASSLFAGGDSNQPQHFGDGTRLSIL.

The V and J genes are TRBV15 and TRBJ1-1; TRBD1 matches at 7 bases. Germline CDR1 and CDR2: LNHNV and YYDKDF (reference sequence). V was pared by 6 bases and J by 0 bases, with 7 bases of the junction left unmatched. The CDR3 spans 15 residues. The CDR3 reads CATRVRGLVNTEAFF. For the CDR3, the DNA is TGTGCCACCAGAGTAAGGGGGCTGGTGAACACTGAAGCTTTCTTT.

The chain joins TRBV11-3 to TRBJ2-3, with D maybe TRBD2 (6 bases). Per germline, CDR1 SGHNT and CDR2 YENEEA. V was pared by 0 bases and J by 1 base, with 8 bases between. This CDR3 spans 15 amino acids. CDR3 sequence (DNA): TGTGCCAGCAGCTTAGAAGCTAGCGGCACAGATACGCAGTATTTT. Amino acids: CASSLEASGTDTQYF.

The V call is TRBV2, the J call TRBJ2-7, with D tentatively TRBD2 (6 bases). Per the germline V gene, CDR1 is SNHLY and CDR2 is FYNNEI. The V end was cut by 1 base, the J end by 7 bases, with 14 bases between. The CDR3 has 14 amino acids. This CDR3 reads CASSEDGGMVEQYF. CDR3 in DNA: TGTGCCAGCAGTGAAGACGGCGGGATGGTGGAGCAGTACTTC.

This clone showed up just a few times. This chain connects TRBV5-4 to TRBJ2-3; 7 nucleotides agree with TRBD2. The CDR3 runs to 13 residues. CDR1 is SGHNT and CDR2 is YYREEE in the germline V gene (reference sequence). As DNA, the CDR3 is TGTGCTTCGACTCGGGGGGTCACAGATACGCAGTATTTT. Protein sequence: CASTRGVTDTQYF.

The chain recombines TRBV6-2 or TRBV6-3 with TRBJ2-1; 8 bases are a match to TRBD2. From germline, CDR1 is MNHEY and CDR2 SVGEGT. The CDR3 covers 14 residues. Germline trimming cut 6 bases from V and 4 bases from J; bases unmatched to any gene: 5. The CDR3: CASSFGGEYNEQFF. The DNA of the CDR3 is TGTGCCAGCAGCTTCGGGGGGGAATACAATGAGCAGTTCTTC.

This chain joins TRBV19 and TRBJ1-2; 8 bases align to TRBD1. The germline V gene has CDR1 LNHDA and CDR2 SQIVND (reference sequence). The V and J ends lost 5 bases and 7 bases, in that order; junction bases with no gene match: 9. This CDR3 has 14 amino acids. In DNA, the CDR3 is TGTGCCAGTAGTTTGGTACAGGGGGGGATTGGCTACACCTTC. Protein: CASSLVQGGIGYTF.

The gene calls are TRBV3-1 (or the pseudogene TRBV3-2) and TRBJ2-7; D might be TRBD1 (5 bases). Germline V gene lookup returns CDR1 LGHDT and CDR2 YNNKEL (reference sequence). The CDR3 loop spans 12 amino acids. Trimming stripped 4 bases from V and 3 bases from J, with 7 bases between. The CDR3 reads CASSPQGYEQYF. CDR3 nucleotide sequence: TGTGCCAGCAGCCCCCAGGGCTACGAGCAGTACTTC.

This chain links TRBV5-6 with TRBJ1-1; 11 bases are shared with TRBD1. The CDR3 is made up of 13 amino acids. Trimming took 6 bases from V and 5 from J; bases not matched to a gene: 3. The germline gives CDR1 SGHDT, CDR2 YYEEEE. Here the CDR3 reads CASIGTGGTEAFF. The CDR3 DNA is TGTGCCAGCATAGGGACAGGGGGAACTGAAGCTTTCTTT. The full variable domain, rest sourced from reference TRBV5-6 and TRBJ1-1, is DAGVTQSPTHLIKTRGQQVTLRCSPKSGHDTVSWYQQALGQGPQFIFQYYEEEERQRGNFPDRFSGHQFPNYSSELNVNALLLGDSALYLCASIGTGGTEAFFGQGTRLTVV.

CDR3 sequence reads: CASSQEEGQGADTQYF. The CDR3 DNA reads TGTGCCAGCAGCCAAGAGGAGGGCCAAGGCGCAGATACGCAGTATTTT. The rearrangement uses TRBV4-2 and TRBJ2-3, with D perhaps TRBD2 (6 bases). CDR1 is LGHNA and CDR2 is YNFKEQ in the germline V gene. CDR3 size: 16 residues. Trimming removed 0 bases from V and 4 bases from J, with 14 bases in between.